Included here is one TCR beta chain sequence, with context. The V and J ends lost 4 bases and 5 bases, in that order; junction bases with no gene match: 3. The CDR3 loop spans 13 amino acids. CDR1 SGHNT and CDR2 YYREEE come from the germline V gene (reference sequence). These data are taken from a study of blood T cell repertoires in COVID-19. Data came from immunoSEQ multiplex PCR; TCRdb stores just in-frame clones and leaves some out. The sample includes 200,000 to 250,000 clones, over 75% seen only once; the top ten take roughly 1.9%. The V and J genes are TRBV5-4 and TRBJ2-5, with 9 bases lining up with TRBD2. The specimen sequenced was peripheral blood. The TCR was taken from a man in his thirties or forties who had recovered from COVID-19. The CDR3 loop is CASSGTSPETQYF. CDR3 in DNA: TGTGCCAGCAGCGGGACTAGCCCGGAGACCCAGTACTTC. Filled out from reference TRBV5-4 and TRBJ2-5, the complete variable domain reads ETGVTQSPTHLIKTRGQQVTLRCSSQSGHNTVSWYQQALGQGPQFIFQYYREEENGRGNFPPRFSGLQFPNYSSELNVNALELDDSALYLCASSGTSPETQYFGPGTRLLVL.